Listed below are T cell receptor beta chains from one sample, sequenced in a study of cytomegalovirus exposure and HLA in healthy donors. Generated by immunoSEQ multiplex PCR, the TCRdb table keeps only in-frame clones and is missing some. Of about 130,000 clones listed, approximately 94% are singletons. The specimen was PBMCs. These receptors came from a man younger than 35 in good health and CMV-seropositive. Each CDR3 is given with its conserved first and last residue. A D gene is named only where the DNA matches it firmly. Clone size is given for some rows only: seen once, a few or many times, or a class if the clone is expanded.

V gene,clone size,D gene,J gene,CDR3 DNA,CDR3 protein
TRBV6-5,.,TRBD2,TRBJ2-1,TGTGCCAGCAGTCCGGGACTAGAGGCTGAGCAGTTCTTC,CASSPGLEAEQFF
TRBV28,.,.,TRBJ1-5,TGTGCCAGCACCTCCAGGGATTTTGGTAGTCAGCCCCAGCATTTT,CASTSRDFGSQPQHF
TRBV27,.,TRBD2,TRBJ2-1,TGTGCCAGCAGTTTAAAAACTAGCGCGGGAGTTAGCTCCTACAATGAGCAGTTCTTC,CASSLKTSAGVSSYNEQFF
TRBV10-2,.,.,TRBJ1-3,TGCGCCAGCATCTCGGACAGCAGAAACACCATATATTTT,CASISDSRNTIYF
TRBV14,.,.,TRBJ2-5,TGTGCCAGCAGCCAAGCCCGGGGAAACCAAGAGACCCAGTACTTC,CASSQARGNQETQYF
TRBV15,once,.,TRBJ2-1,TGTGCCACCAGCAGAGCAACTTCCTCCTACAATGAGCAGTTCTTC,CATSRATSSYNEQFF
TRBV2,.,.,TRBJ2-1,TGTGCCAGCAGTGATTCAGGGCCCGAATACAATGAGCAGTTCTTC,CASSDSGPEYNEQFF
TRBV18,.,TRBD1,TRBJ2-5,TGTGCCAGCTCACCGAAGACAGGGAACCAAGAGACCCAGTACTTC,CASSPKTGNQETQYF
TRBV5-4,.,TRBD1,TRBJ2-3,TGTGCCAGCAGCCTGGGACAGGGGACAATCAGCGCAGATACGCAGTATTTT,CASSLGQGTISADTQYF
TRBV27,.,.,TRBJ1-4,TGTGCCAGCAGTTTTAACAGGGAGAGTGAAAAACTGTTTTTT,CASSFNRESEKLFF
TRBV27,.,.,TRBJ1-2,TGTGCCAGCAGTTTTCTCAGGCTTCGAGAGAACTATGGCTACACCTTC,CASSFLRLRENYGYTF
TRBV19,.,.,TRBJ1-2,TGTGCCAGTATTGAGGGCGGCAGGCGAAAAGGGAACTATGGCTACACCTTC,CASIEGGRRKGNYGYTF
TRBV28,.,.,TRBJ1-2,TGTGCCAGCAGTTTATTCGGGGGGGCGGTCTATGGCTACACCTTC,CASSLFGGAVYGYTF
TRBV30,.,.,TRBJ1-6,TGTGCCTGCACACAGGGAATAGATTCACCCCTCCACTTT,CACTQGIDSPLHF
TRBV7-8,.,.,TRBJ1-1,TGTGCCAGCAGCTTTGTACAGGGAAGGGCTTTCTTT,CASSFVQGRAFF
TRBV2,once,.,TRBJ2-1,TGTGCCAGCAGTTCGGAGGGAGCGGACAATGAGCAGTTCTTC,CASSSEGADNEQFF
TRBV6-1,.,TRBD2,TRBJ2-1,TGTGCCAGCAAAAGACCGGGACTAAGATACAATGAGCAGTTCTTC,CASKRPGLRYNEQFF
TRBV19,.,.,TRBJ2-1,TGTGCCAGTAGTATAGTGGGGGGATCACTCTACAATGAGCAGTTCTTC,CASSIVGGSLYNEQFF
TRBV25-1,.,.,TRBJ1-2,TGTGCCAGCAGTGAAGCTCGGGAAACCGCGGGCTATGGCTACACCTTC,CASSEARETAGYGYTF
TRBV5-1,.,TRBD1,TRBJ2-7,TGCGCCAGCAGCTTGGGGTCCAGGGGGCTTGATTACGAGCAGTACTTC,CASSLGSRGLDYEQYF
TRBV30,.,.,TRBJ1-1,TGTGCCTGCGACCCAGGGGTTGGAGTGAACACTGAAGCTTTCTTT,CACDPGVGVNTEAFF
TRBV27,.,.,TRBJ2-1,TGTGCCAGCAGTTTAGCGGGACTCGGGTTATACAATGAGCAGTTCTTC,CASSLAGLGLYNEQFF
TRBV13,.,TRBD2,TRBJ2-3,TGTGCCAGCAGCCCCAGTTTGGCGGGAGGCCCCACAGATACGCAGTATTTT,CASSPSLAGGPTDTQYF
TRBV28,.,TRBD1,TRBJ2-7,TGTGCCAGCAGGTCGGGACAGGGTTCAGGGCAGTACTTC,CASRSGQGSGQYF
TRBV5-1,.,.,TRBJ2-3,TGCGCCAGCAACGCAGCCTTAGCGGCCCTCACAGATACGCAGTATTTT,CASNAALAALTDTQYF
TRBV30,.,TRBD2,TRBJ2-7,TGTGCCTGGAGTGTAGAAAGGACTAGCGGGACTGAGGCGGCCTACGAGCAGTACTTC,CAWSVERTSGTEAAYEQYF
TRBV5-1,.,TRBD1,TRBJ1-3,TGCGCCAGCAGCTGGGGAGCGGGACAGGGGGCCTCTGGAAACACCATATATTTT,CASSWGAGQGASGNTIYF
TRBV2,.,.,TRBJ2-5,TGTGCCAGCAGGGAGACTAGTAAAGAGACCCAGTACTTC,CASRETSKETQYF
TRBV29-1,.,.,TRBJ2-2,TGCAGCGTTGAGGGCAGGGGGGCCGGGGAGCTGTTTTTT,CSVEGRGAGELFF
TRBV14,.,.,TRBJ2-2,TGTGCCAGCAGCCAAGTTGGGGCGGTATCGAACACCGGGGAGCTGTTTTTT,CASSQVGAVSNTGELFF
TRBV7-8,.,TRBD2,TRBJ2-7,TGTGCCAGCAGCTTAACGACTAGCGGGAGTGAGTACGAGCAGTACTTC,CASSLTTSGSEYEQYF
TRBV7-6,.,TRBD2,TRBJ2-1,TGTGCCAGCAGCTCCATAGCGGGGCCCTCCTACAATGAGCAGTTCTTC,CASSSIAGPSYNEQFF
TRBV9,.,TRBD1,TRBJ2-1,TGTGCCAGCAGCGTAGAGGGACAGGCGTTGGAGCAGTTCTTC,CASSVEGQALEQFF
TRBV29-1,.,TRBD1,TRBJ1-2,TGCAGCGTTGGTGGTGGTGGGGACAGGATATATGGCTACACCTTC,CSVGGGGDRIYGYTF
TRBV25-1,.,TRBD1,TRBJ2-1,TGTGCCAGCAGTGAAGGTAGGGGGCGCACATTCAGGGGTGAGCAGTTCTTC,CASSEGRGRTFRGEQFF
TRBV7-9,.,TRBD2,TRBJ2-7,TGTGCCAGCAGCCCAGGACTAGCGGGAGGACTCGGTAACGAGCAGTACTTC,CASSPGLAGGLGNEQYF
TRBV5-8,once,TRBD2,TRBJ2-7,TGTGCCAGCAGCTTGTCCCGACTAGCGGGAGGGACCTACGAGCAGTACTTC,CASSLSRLAGGTYEQYF
TRBV9,.,.,TRBJ2-1,TGTGCCAGCACCTCCGGGAATGAGCAGTTCTTC,CASTSGNEQFF
TRBV6-5,.,.,TRBJ2-1,TGTGCCAGCAGTTACTCGAGCGACAATGAGCAGTTCTTC,CASSYSSDNEQFF
TRBV7-8,.,TRBD2,TRBJ2-7,TGTGCCAGCAGCTTAGCAGGTAGCGGGAACTCCTACGAGCAGTACTTC,CASSLAGSGNSYEQYF
TRBV30,.,.,TRBJ1-5,TGTGCCTGGAGCCCCAAAAGCGGGGGCAATCAGCCCCAGCATTTT,CAWSPKSGGNQPQHF
TRBV15,.,.,TRBJ2-7,TGTGCCTCAGCCAATCCCCGGGACACCAACTACGAGCAGTACTTC,CASANPRDTNYEQYF
TRBV19,.,TRBD1,TRBJ1-1,TGTGCCAGTAGTATCCGCAGGGGGATGGGGACTGAAGCTTTCTTT,CASSIRRGMGTEAFF
TRBV10-2,.,TRBD1,TRBJ2-1,TGCGCCAGCAGGAGGGACAGGGGAAACTACAATGAGCAGTTCTTC,CASRRDRGNYNEQFF
TRBV6-1,few,TRBD2,TRBJ2-5,TGTGCCAGCAGTGAAGACAGCGGGAACCGCCAAGAGACCCAGTACTTC,CASSEDSGNRQETQYF
TRBV29-1,.,.,TRBJ2-3,TGCAGCGTCTCGACAGGTAGCACAGATACGCAGTATTTT,CSVSTGSTDTQYF
TRBV2,once,TRBD1,TRBJ1-5,TGTGCCAGCAGGCCATTACAGACAGGGGGCCAGGGTCAGCCCCAGCATTTT,CASRPLQTGGQGQPQHF
TRBV4-1,.,TRBD1,TRBJ2-1,TGCGCCAGCAGCCATCCACAAACGGGACAGGGGACGAATGAGCAGTTCTTC,CASSHPQTGQGTNEQFF
TRBV4-1,.,TRBD1,TRBJ2-7,TGCGCCAGCAGCCAAGAACAGGGGAACTCCGCCGAGCAGTACTTC,CASSQEQGNSAEQYF
TRBV28,.,TRBD1,TRBJ2-7,TGTGCCAGCAGTTCGGACAGGGGGCGATACGAGCAGTACTTC,CASSSDRGRYEQYF
TRBV28,.,TRBD2,TRBJ2-1,TGTGCCAGCAGTTTATTGCCTAGCGGGTACAATGAGCAGTTCTTC,CASSLLPSGYNEQFF
TRBV5-1,.,.,TRBJ2-5,TGCGCCAGCAGCTTACTTCCAGGGCATACCTTGCAAGAGACCCAGTACTTC,CASSLLPGHTLQETQYF
TRBV7-9,.,.,TRBJ2-7,TGTGCCAGCAGCTCCCGGAGGGCCCAGGACGAGCAGTACTTC,CASSSRRAQDEQYF
TRBV14,.,.,TRBJ2-5,TGTGCCAGCAGCCAAGATCGGGCCAATGACTGGAGGGAGACCCAGTACTTC,CASSQDRANDWRETQYF
TRBV18,.,TRBD2,TRBJ2-5,TGTGCCAGCTCCCGAGAGCGGGGAGAGACCCAGTACTTC,CASSRERGETQYF
TRBV18,.,TRBD2,TRBJ2-5,TGTGCCAGCTCACCGAAACCGGGACTAGCGGGACAAGAGACCCAGTACTTC,CASSPKPGLAGQETQYF
TRBV9,.,TRBD2,TRBJ2-3,TGTGCCAGCAGCGTCGGGGGGATGGGTCCGCAGTATTTT,CASSVGGMGPQYF
TRBV6-6,.,.,TRBJ1-1,TGTGCCAGCAGTTACTGGACAGAGCGGAACACTGAAGCTTTCTTT,CASSYWTERNTEAFF
TRBV30,.,TRBD1,TRBJ2-7,TGTGCCTGGAGGCCCCCCGGGACAGGGTCACCCTACGAGCAGTACTTC,CAWRPPGTGSPYEQYF